This TCR beta chain was identified in a study of regulatory T cells in long-lasting Graves disease. Time point noted: persistent/refractory GD, antithyroid drugs over 5 years with positive TRAb. Extracted RNA from PBMCs served as the source of the TCR library. Combining iRepertoire HTBI primers with Arm-PCR of CDR3 regions, the authors built TCR beta libraries. TCRdb reprocessed the multiplex PCR reads with MiXCR, giving one entry per CDR3 protein. The sample contains 310,000 or so distinct CDR3 sequences, about 20% of which appear only once. With regard to this clonotype: Its target is not known.

Trimming cost V 4 bases and J 7 bases, with 8 bases left between them. CDR1 MNHNS and CDR2 SASEGT come from the germline V gene. This CDR3 contains 13 residues. Overall study results and limits: The study found TRBV28, TRBJ1-2 and TRBJ2-5 favored in persistent disease.

The chain recombines TRBV6-1 with TRBJ1-6; D gene ambiguous. The sample was peripheral blood mononuclear cells (PBMCs), taken when the disease was refractory, from a patient treated with antithyroid drugs. The TCR was taken from a female donor with Graves disease. CDR3 sequence (DNA): TGTGCCAGCAGTGCGCCGGGGAATTCACCCCTCCACTTT. Encoded protein: CASSAPGNSPLHF.